This T cell receptor beta chain was observed in a study of blood T cells in healthy people across ages. Study observations and caveats: The study found more naive CD4+ cells and higher diversity in long-lived than aged donors.

Together with a sample-barcoded 5' primer, a J-beta primer mix was included in a second PCR lasting about 6 to 11 cycles. TCRdb redid the calling of the 5' RACE reads with MiXCR, one entry per CDR3 protein. This table has 1,100,000 or so distinct CDR3 sequences, 40% to 55% appearing once. On this clonotype itself: Antigen unknown.

This TCR was sampled from a woman aged 55-69 years in good health. The sequenced sample consisted of blood.

The CDR3 protein is CASSIEARYEQYF. The CDR3 coding sequence is TGTGCCAGCAGCATAGAGGCGAGGTACGAGCAGTACTTC. V usage is TRBV12-3 or TRBV12-4 and J usage is TRBJ2-5, with D unclear. The DNA end is more similar to TRBJ2-7, so the J call may be wrong. The CDR3 contains 13 residues.